A single sample gave rise to the 16 T cell receptor beta chains below, sequenced in a study of beta chain features in type 1 diabetes (dated by TCRdb to 2016 to 2019). Libraries were made using the immunoSEQ multiplex PCR assay. The entire isolated RNA was reverse transcribed using the High Capacity cDNA Reverse Transcription Kit, and thus expressed TCRB transcripts were sequenced. TCRdb provides this immuneACCESS table in a form limited to in-frame rearrangements. Some clones are lacking; in checked studies, under half of them reflect an unresolved V gene, and why the rest are absent is not known. The sample table shows some 220,000 clones, and approximately 10% are seen once. 1% to 1.5% of the sample lies in the top ten. Sequencing was done on a sample of central memory CD4+ T cells from blood. These receptors were collected from a man younger than 35 in good health.

There are a few counts of this clone. The chain recombines TRBV9 with TRBJ2-1, with 10 bases fitting TRBD2. Unmatched junction bases numbered 5, after V lost 3 bases and J lost 2 bases. The CDR3 is 16 residues long. CDR1 and CDR2 (germline): SGDLS, YYNGEE. The CDR3, as DNA: TGTGCCAGCAGCGCTCTAGCGGGGGTTACCTACAATGAGCAGTTCTTC. The encoded protein is CASSALAGVTYNEQFF.

This clone appeared a few times. This sample also contains other DNA sequences that code for the same CDR3. The CDR3 region has the DNA TGTGCCAGCAGCTTATCGGGAAACGAGCAGTTCTTC. This sequence encodes CASSLSGNEQFF. The chain employs TRBV7-2 and TRBJ2-1, with a weak D call TRBD2 (5 bases). The CDR3 loop spans 12 amino acids. V was trimmed by 2 bases and J by 10 bases, leaving 9 bases between them. CDR1 and CDR2 (germline): SGHTA, FQGNSA.

The genes are TRBV6-5 and TRBJ1-5; 7 bases match TRBD1. V gave up 10 bases and J gave up 4 bases; unmatched junction bases: 10. Germline loops: CDR1 MNHEY, CDR2 SVGAGI. The CDR3 is 14 amino acids. CDR3 in DNA: TGTGCCACACTGGGCAGGGGGAATAATCAGCCCCAGCATTTT. Translation gives CATLGRGNNQPQHF.

The sample holds a few counts of this clone. The chain links TRBV29-1 to TRBJ2-1, with 10 bases matching TRBD2. The V and J ends lost 4 bases and 3 bases, in that order; junction bases with no gene match: 6. CDR1 and CDR2 (germline): SQVTM, ANQGSEA. CDR3 length equals 15 residues. CDR3 loop: CSVGGSSGGYNEQFF. CDR3 in DNA: TGCAGCGTTGGGGGATCTAGCGGGGGCTACAATGAGCAGTTCTTC.

This clone occurred a few times. The chain recombines TRBV7-2 with TRBJ2-7, with D perhaps TRBD1 (6 bases). V was pared by 5 bases and J by 5 bases, with 13 bases between. Looked up from germline, CDR1 is SGHTA and CDR2 is FQGNSA. The CDR3 totals 13 residues. The CDR3 loop is CASSKGQSHEQYF. CDR3 nucleotide sequence: TGTGCCAGCAGCAAAGGACAGTCCCACGAGCAGTACTTC.

The CDR3 loop is CASSEFRGQNTEAFF. DNA of the CDR3: TGTGCCAGCAGTGAATTCCGAGGTCAGAACACTGAAGCTTTCTTT. This rearrangement joins TRBV25-1 to TRBJ1-1; no clear D gene. V lost 1 base to trimming and J lost 1 base, with 10 bases between them. This CDR3 spans 15 amino acids. Looked up from germline, CDR1 is MGHDK and CDR2 is SYGVNS.

About this clone: One end of the junction does not line up with germline, which may come from a read error. The chain combines TRBV7-2 with TRBJ2-7; 11 bases fit TRBD2. The CDR3 extends over 11 amino acids. The germline V gene has CDR1 SGHTA and CDR2 FQGNSA. The CDR3 bases are TGTGCCAGCAGCTTTACGGGACTAGCGGATTTC. This gives the protein CASSFTGLADF.

This clone showed up just once. The chain combines TRBV5-4 with TRBJ1-2, with D unclear. The CDR3 is 15 amino acids. Germline CDR1 SGHNT, CDR2 YYREEE (reference sequence). V was shortened by 2 bases and J by 6 bases, with 17 bases between the two germline ends. The CDR3 protein is CASSFVGDLGHGYTF. CDR3 bases: TGTGCCAGCAGCTTCGTCGGCGACCTGGGTCATGGCTACACCTTC. The full variable domain, in which reference TRBV5-4 and TRBJ1-2 provide the parts outside the CDR3, is ETGVTQSPTHLIKTRGQQVTLRCSSQSGHNTVSWYQQALGQGPQFIFQYYREEENGRGNFPPRFSGLQFPNYSSELNVNALELDDSALYLCASSFVGDLGHGYTFGSGTRLTVV.

The chain uses TRBV5-1 and TRBJ2-5; possible D gene TRBD1, 6 bases. CDR3 size: 15 residues. The germline gives CDR1 SGHRS, CDR2 YFSETQ. V lost 0 bases and J 4 bases, leaving 13 bases between the germline ends. The CDR3 here is CASSLAGALRETQYF. CDR3 DNA: TGCGCCAGCAGCTTGGCAGGGGCGCTTAGAGAGACCCAGTACTTC.

This chain uses TRBV7-6 with TRBJ1-1; no reliable D call. The germline V and J ends were trimmed by 2 bases and 1 base, with 5 bases remaining between them. This CDR3 contains 13 residues. CDR1 is SGHVS, CDR2 FNYEAQ, per germline. The CDR3 coding sequence is TGTGCCAGCAGCTTACAGGCGAACACTGAAGCTTTCTTT. Protein: CASSLQANTEAFF. The full variable domain, rest sourced from reference TRBV7-6 and TRBJ1-1, is GAGVSQSPRYKVTKRGQDVALRCDPISGHVSLYWYRQALGQGPEFLTYFNYEAQQDKSGLPNDRFSAERPEGSISTLTIQRTEQRDSAMYRCASSLQANTEAFFGQGTRLTVV.

This clone has only a few counts. The CDR3 DNA follows: TGCGCCAGCAGCTCAGGGACAGGGGGCGTGTACGAGCAGTACTTC. Translated: CASSSGTGGVYEQYF. This chain connects TRBV5-1 to TRBJ2-7; 12 bases line up with TRBD1. Germline CDR1 reads SGHRS; CDR2 reads YFSETQ. V lost 3 bases to trimming and J lost 4 bases; unmatched junction nucleotides: 5. This CDR3 comprises 15 residues.

The gene calls are TRBV9 and TRBJ2-3, with D unresolved. CDR1 is SGDLS, CDR2 YYNGEE, per germline. V was clipped by 4 bases and J by 0 bases, with 12 bases between them. The CDR3 has 15 residues. CDR3 coding DNA: TGTGCCAGCAGCCCGGGCCGGGCTAGCACAGATACGCAGTATTTT. Encoded protein: CASSPGRASTDTQYF.

The J gene is TRBJ2-7, the V gene TRBV5-6; TRBD1 matches at 7 bases. Germline V lookup: CDR1 SGHDT, CDR2 YYEEEE. V lost 7 bases to trimming and J lost 3 bases; unmatched junction nucleotides: 16. There are 16 residues in the CDR3. CDR3 sequence: CASSRRSTGTDYEQYF. The CDR3 DNA reads as TGTGCCAGCTCCCGCCGCTCCACCGGGACAGACTACGAGCAGTACTTC. Supplemented by reference TRBV5-6 and TRBJ2-7, the full variable domain reads DAGVTQSPTHLIKTRGQQVTLRCSPKSGHDTVSWYQQALGQGPQFIFQYYEEEERQRGNFPDRFSGHQFPNYSSELNVNALLLGDSALYLCASSRRSTGTDYEQYFGPGTRLTVT.

Only a few counts were recorded for this clone. The chain is built from TRBV19 and TRBJ1-2, with 7 positions matching TRBD1. Germline V lookup: CDR1 LNHDA, CDR2 SQIVND (reference sequence). V trimming: 3 bases; J trimming: 2 bases; junction bases outside the gene matches: 9. This CDR3 contains 16 residues. The CDR3 here is CASSIGVGTANYGYTF. For the CDR3, the DNA is TGTGCCAGTAGTATCGGAGTAGGGACAGCGAACTATGGCTACACCTTC.

This clone was seen only once. The V gene is TRBV2, the J gene TRBJ2-7; 7 nucleotides agree with TRBD2. The assigned J gene may be wrong: the sequence end matches TRBJ2-1 better. This CDR3 is 15 amino acids long. Germline CDR1 and CDR2: SNHLY and FYNNEI. The CDR3 region has the DNA TGTGCCAGCACCCCGTCGGGCGGGAGTTACAATGAGCAGTTCTTC. Translation gives CASTPSGGSYNEQFF.

The table lists this clone with a few counts. This chain uses TRBV4-2 with TRBJ1-2, with no clear D. The CDR3 runs to 15 residues. V was pared by 4 bases and J by 6 bases, with 18 bases between. Looked up from germline, CDR1 is LGHNA and CDR2 is YNFKEQ. The DNA for the CDR3 is TGTGCCAGCAGCCCGAACCACGGGGTTCTGGATGGCTACACCTTC. Its protein product is CASSPNHGVLDGYTF.